Following are 24 T cell receptor beta chains from one sample sequenced in a study of OX40 agonist ivuxolimab in advanced cancers. Sequencing used immunoSEQ multiplex PCR; TCRdb keeps in-frame clones, though not all of them. The sample contains around 67,000 clones, roughly 80% of which appear only once. This specimen consisted of CD4+ or CD8+ T cells sorted from blood, obtained in a trial of the OX40 agonist ivuxolimab. These receptor sequences come from an adult with an advanced solid tumor such as melanoma, head and neck, liver or kidney cancer.

The CDR3 reads CASSMGLAGGRTGELFF. CDR3 nucleotide sequence: TGTGCCAGTAGTATGGGACTAGCGGGGGGGCGAACCGGGGAGCTGTTTTTT. The chain is built from TRBV19 and TRBJ2-2; 16 bases fit TRBD2. Germline trimming cut 3 bases from V and 5 bases from J; bases unmatched to any gene: 3. Germline V gene data show CDR1 as LNHDA and CDR2 as SQIVND (reference sequence). The CDR3 is made up of 17 amino acids.

The chain recombines TRBV9 with TRBJ2-7, with TRBD2 identical over 11 bases. CDR1 and CDR2 from the germline V gene are SGDLS and YYNGEE. The CDR3 loop spans 15 amino acids. Trimming cost V 4 bases and J 3 bases; bases outside gene matches: 6. CDR3 DNA: TGTGCCAGCAGCCCTAGGACTAGCGGGTTCTACGAGCAGTACTTC. Protein product: CASSPRTSGFYEQYF.

The chain links TRBV19 to TRBJ1-3, with a weak D call TRBD1 (5 bases). The germline V and J ends were trimmed by 6 bases and 2 bases, with 14 bases remaining between them. Per germline, CDR1 LNHDA and CDR2 SQIVND (reference sequence). The CDR3 loop spans 15 amino acids. The CDR3, as DNA: TGTGCCAGTAGACAAAATTCGGGGGCTGGAAACACCATATATTTT. Its protein is CASRQNSGAGNTIYF.

This sequence joins TRBV5-1 and TRBJ2-2; a weak D match, TRBD1 (6 bases). The CDR3 has 15 residues. Germline CDR1 and CDR2: SGHRS and YFSETQ. Trimming took off 5 bases at V and 0 bases at J, with 11 bases between the two ends. The CDR3 reads CASSPGTTNTGELFF. In DNA, the CDR3 is TGCGCCAGCAGTCCCGGGACAACGAACACCGGGGAGCTGTTTTTT.

The V call is TRBV5-4, the J call TRBJ2-7, with D maybe TRBD2 (5 bases). The CDR3 contains 15 residues. V lost 4 bases and J 2 bases, leaving 16 bases between the germline ends. The V gene's germline CDR1 is SGHNT and CDR2 YYREEE (reference sequence). The CDR3 region has the DNA TGTGCCAGCAGCACTACTAGTGGAGCCACCTACGAGCAGTACTTC. Protein product: CASSTTSGATYEQYF.

Written as DNA, the CDR3 is TGTGCCAGCAGTTCGACAGGGTTTGAAAAACTGTTTTTT. This encodes CASSSTGFEKLFF. The genes are TRBV6-5 and TRBJ1-4; 7 bases are shared with TRBD1. V shed 4 bases, J shed 7 bases, and the junction held 3 bases outside the gene matches. The CDR3 length is 13 residues. Germline V lookup: CDR1 MNHEY, CDR2 SVGAGI.

The gene calls are TRBV5-1 and TRBJ1-1; a weak D match, TRBD1 (6 bases). Germline V gene sequence: CDR1 SGHRS, CDR2 YFSETQ. This CDR3 contains 17 residues. Trimming shortened V by 0 bases and J by 5 bases, and 20 bases separated the two germline ends. The CDR3 reads CASSLGSSAGVRTEAFF. The CDR3 DNA follows: TGCGCCAGCAGCTTGGGAAGTAGTGCAGGGGTGAGGACTGAAGCTTTCTTT.

A few counts support this clone. The V and J genes are TRBV4-1 and TRBJ1-6; D not resolved. Germline V gene data show CDR1 as MGHRA and CDR2 as YSYEKL. Deletions cut 2 bases from V and 7 bases from J, with 15 bases between. CDR3 length: 16 amino acids. CDR3 nucleotide sequence: TGCGCCAGCAGCCAAACCATGACATCGGAAAATTCACCCCTCCACTTT. This encodes CASSQTMTSENSPLHF.

The rearrangement uses TRBV12-1 and TRBJ1-5; the DNA was not used to check the table's D call, TRBD1. TRBV12-1 is annotated as a pseudogene. This CDR3 has 19 residues. CDR3 region: CASSTRAVAGQGVGQPQHF. The CDR3 DNA reads as TGTGCCAGCAGCACGAGAGCAGTGGCTGGACAGGGAGTTGGGCAGCCCCAGCATTTT.

The chain combines TRBV4-1 with TRBJ2-7; D ambiguous. V was clipped by 2 bases and J by 6 bases, with 14 bases between them. The CDR3 length is 14 residues. Germline assignment: CDR1 MGHRA and CDR2 YSYEKL. DNA for the CDR3: TGCGCCAGCAGCCAAACGCCGGTCAGTTTCGAGCAGTACTTC. Amino acid sequence: CASSQTPVSFEQYF.

The rearrangement links TRBV18 to TRBJ1-5, with D unclear. CDR3 length: 13 amino acids. V was clipped by 6 bases and J by 6 bases, with 12 bases between them. Germline V CDR1 and CDR2: KGHSH, LQKENI. CDR3 protein: CASSDTRSQPQHF. CDR3 DNA sequence: TGTGCCAGCTCCGATACCCGGAGTCAGCCCCAGCATTTT.

This rearrangement joins TRBV6-1 to TRBJ1-2; no reliable D call. This CDR3 comprises 14 residues. Trimming left V 3 bases short and J 5 bases short, with 13 bases between. Germline values: CDR1 MNHNS, CDR2 SASEGT. The CDR3 reads CASSELSGIYGYTF. Here the CDR3 DNA reads TGTGCCAGCAGTGAGCTCTCGGGGATTTATGGCTACACCTTC.

The chain employs TRBV7-9 and TRBJ1-6; 9 bases fit TRBD1. CDR1 and CDR2 (germline): SEHNR, FQNEAQ (reference sequence). Germline trimming cut 5 bases from V and 6 bases from J; bases unmatched to any gene: 5. This CDR3 is built from 15 residues. The CDR3 region is CASSLGQGLNSPLHF. Here the CDR3 DNA reads TGTGCCAGCAGCCTCGGACAGGGGCTTAATTCACCCCTCCACTTT.

The table lists this clone with a few counts. The CDR3 here is CASSLGLSQPQHF. CDR3 coding DNA: TGCGCCAGCAGCTTAGGGTTATCGCAGCCCCAGCATTTT. The rearrangement joins TRBV5-1 to TRBJ1-5; D remains unclear. The CDR3 has 13 amino acids. Germline CDR1 and CDR2: SGHRS and YFSETQ. V was clipped by 2 bases and J by 7 bases, with 10 bases between them.

V usage is TRBV7-9 and J usage is TRBJ2-1; 7 nucleotides align to TRBD2. V shed 2 bases, J shed 7 bases, and the junction held 8 bases outside the gene matches. Germline V gives CDR1 SEHNR, CDR2 FQNEAQ (reference sequence). The CDR3 consists of 15 residues. The chain's CDR3 is CASSLPAGEGNEQFF. CDR3 nucleotides: TGTGCCAGCAGCTTACCCGCGGGGGAAGGAAATGAGCAGTTCTTC. The full variable domain, in which reference TRBV7-9 and TRBJ2-1 provide the parts outside the CDR3, is DTGVSQNPRHKITKRGQNVTFRCDPISEHNRLYWYRQTLGQGPEFLTYFQNEAQLEKSRLLSDRFSAERPKGSFSTLEIQRTEQGDSAMYLCASSLPAGEGNEQFFGPGTRLTVL.

V usage is TRBV7-2 and J usage is TRBJ2-5, with D unclear. The CDR3 sequence is 12 residues long. Germline V gene lookup returns CDR1 SGHTA and CDR2 FQGNSA. The V end lost 4 bases, the J end lost 5 bases, and 8 bases lay between the germline ends. The CDR3 region has the DNA TGTGCCAGCAGCTCCCGATCGGAGACCCAGTACTTC. This sequence encodes CASSSRSETQYF.

This clone was seen only once. The chain employs TRBV9 and TRBJ2-3; no clear D. The germline V gene encodes CDR1 SGDLS and CDR2 YYNGEE. V gave up 0 bases and J gave up 5 bases, with 7 bases separating them. This CDR3 has 13 residues. The CDR3 DNA reads TGTGCCAGCAGCGTAGAACCAGGAGATACGCAGTATTTT. Translating gives CASSVEPGDTQYF.

The chain combines TRBV6-5 with TRBJ1-5; D not certain. Per the germline V gene, CDR1 is MNHEY and CDR2 is SVGAGI. Trimming left V 0 bases short and J 0 bases short, with 6 bases between. The CDR3 covers 15 residues. CDR3 sequence (DNA): TGTGCCAGCAGTTACTCCTCAGGTAGCAATCAGCCCCAGCATTTT. Its protein product is CASSYSSGSNQPQHF.

V usage is TRBV30 and J usage is TRBJ1-2; 11 bases align to TRBD1. The CDR3 covers 15 residues. Germline loops: CDR1 GTSNPN, CDR2 SVGIG (reference sequence). V was pared by 2 bases and J by 4 bases, with 6 bases of the junction left unmatched. The CDR3 loop reads CAWSPGTGGSYGYTF. CDR3 DNA sequence: TGTGCCTGGAGTCCCGGGACAGGGGGATCCTATGGCTACACCTTC. Full variable domain (remainder filled in from reference TRBV30 and TRBJ1-2): SQTIHQWPATLVQPVGSPLSLECTVEGTSNPNLYWYRQAAGRGLQLLFYSVGIGQISSEVPQNLSASRPQDRQFILSSKKLLLSDSGFYLCAWSPGTGGSYGYTFGSGTRLTVV.

This chain links TRBV15 with TRBJ2-3; D is unresolved. The CDR3 covers 13 residues. Germline CDR1 and CDR2: LNHNV and YYDKDF (reference sequence). Trimming cost V 1 base and J 5 bases, with 7 bases left between them. The CDR3 coding sequence is TGTGCCACCAGCAGAGCAAGGGAAGATACGCAGTATTTT. Residues: CATSRAREDTQYF.

The chain combines TRBV6-1 with TRBJ2-2, with a tentative D call TRBD1 (5 bases). This CDR3 region has 13 residues. V was trimmed by 8 bases and J by 2 bases, leaving 9 bases between them. Germline values: CDR1 MNHNS, CDR2 SASEGT. Written as DNA, the CDR3 is TGTGCCAGCTTCGACAGAAACACCGGGGAGCTGTTTTTT. As protein: CASFDRNTGELFF.

The chain has TRBV30 and TRBJ1-3, with D perhaps matching TRBD1 (6 bases). The CDR3 is 17 amino acids. V shed 0 bases and J shed 3 bases, with 18 bases lying between them. Germline V CDR1 and CDR2: GTSNPN, SVGIG (reference sequence). CDR3 in amino acids: CAWSVLLGRGDGNTIYF. The CDR3 DNA reads TGTGCCTGGAGTGTACTTCTAGGGAGGGGGGATGGAAACACCATATATTTT.

This clone turned up a few times. Sequence at one end of the junction differs from germline and may be a read error. This chain connects TRBV7-7 to TRBJ2-2; D tentatively reads TRBD1 or TRBD2 (5 bases each). The CDR3 runs 15 residues. CDR1 SSHAT and CDR2 FNYEAQ come from the germline V gene (reference sequence). The chain's CDR3 is CASSPSGTATGELFF. The DNA of the CDR3 is TGTGCTAGCAGCCCCTCCGGGACGGCCACCGGGGAGCTGTTTTTT.

This clone was observed a handful of times. The chain has TRBV5-6 and TRBJ2-5, with 7 positions matching TRBD1. This CDR3 contains 14 residues. The germline V gene has CDR1 SGHDT and CDR2 YYEEEE. J was trimmed by 4 bases and V by 4 bases; bases with no gene match: 7. The CDR3 loop reads CASSRRGWGETQYF. CDR3 coding DNA: TGTGCCAGCAGCCGCAGGGGGTGGGGAGAGACCCAGTACTTC.